Listed here are 32 T cell receptor beta chains from one sample, sequenced in a study of T cells after yellow fever vaccination. MiXCR, run by TCRdb on the 5' RACE reads, gives a single entry per CDR3 protein. Among roughly 120,000 distinct CDR3 sequences listed, approximately 8.4% were seen once. The specimen comprised CD8+ T cells sorted from PBMCs, sampled 45 days after the yellow fever booster vaccination. The receptors were gathered from a man under 40 who received the YFV17D yellow fever vaccine.

This clonotype was seen many times. The V call is TRBV27, the J call TRBJ2-3; unclear D gene. The CDR3 runs 14 residues. Between the trimmed V and J ends, which lost 3 bases and 0 bases, there was a span of 7 bases. CDR1 and CDR2 from the germline V gene are MNHEY and SMNVEV (reference sequence). CDR3 in DNA: TGTGCCAGCAGTTTTTTCCCTAGCACAGATACGCAGTATTTT. This gives the protein CASSFFPSTDTQYF.

This clonotype was found once. This may arise from a read error, as a much more abundant clone is one base away. V and J are TRBV12-3 or TRBV12-4 and TRBJ2-1, with 8 bases aligning to TRBD1. The CDR3 has 16 residues. DNA for the CDR3: TGTGTCAGCAGTTTAGGGACAGGTCACCCCCGCGGGGAGCAGTTCTTC. Residues: CVSSLGTGHPRGEQFF.

The rearrangement joins TRBV7-9 to TRBJ2-7; perhaps D is TRBD1 or TRBD2 (5 bases each). This CDR3 region has 14 residues. The ends were cut back, 5 bases at V and 4 bases at J, with 15 bases in the middle. CDR1 SEHNR and CDR2 FQNEAQ come from the germline V gene (reference sequence). This CDR3 is CASSRGFGTYEQYF. DNA of the CDR3: TGTGCCAGCAGCCGCGGGTTCGGGACGTACGAGCAGTACTTC.

This clonotype was observed at least ten times. The chain uses TRBV7-7 and TRBJ2-1; D gene ambiguous. The CDR3 contains 11 residues. Trimming shortened V by 10 bases and J by 7 bases, and 11 bases separated the two germline ends. The germline CDR1 and CDR2 sequences are SSHAT and FNYEAQ (reference sequence). As DNA, the CDR3 is TGTGCCACTATTATAGGGAATGAGCAGTTCTTC. Translated, it gives CATIIGNEQFF.

The sample holds many counts of this clonotype. The chain uses TRBV29-1 and TRBJ2-5; 10 bases agree with TRBD2. The V gene's germline CDR1 is SQVTM and CDR2 ANQGSEA. This CDR3 is 14 amino acids long. Losses at the gene ends were 3 bases for V and 5 bases for J; bases not matched to a gene: 6. CDR3 DNA: TGCAGCGTTGATGGGCTAGCGGGAGCGGAGACCCAGTACTTC. This translates into CSVDGLAGAETQYF.

This clonotype was found many times. The genes are TRBV20-1 and TRBJ2-7; D remains ambiguous. The V gene's germline CDR1 is DFQATT and CDR2 SNEGSKA (reference sequence). Trimming left V 3 bases short and J 6 bases short, with 9 bases between. The CDR3 contains 11 residues. CDR3 loop: CSASVLREQYF. The CDR3 DNA reads TGCAGTGCTAGCGTGCTACGCGAGCAGTACTTC.

This clonotype was found many times. The gene calls are TRBV7-6 and TRBJ1-1; tentative D call: TRBD1 (5 bases). Trimming shortened V by 4 bases and J by 1 base, and 10 bases separated the two germline ends. This CDR3 spans 14 amino acids. Germline V gives CDR1 SGHVS, CDR2 FNYEAQ. Written as DNA, the CDR3 is TGTGCCAGCAGCTGGTACGGGGCGAACACTGAAGCTTTCTTT. This translates into CASSWYGANTEAFF. The full variable domain, in which reference TRBV7-6 and TRBJ1-1 provide the parts outside the CDR3, is GAGVSQSPRYKVTKRGQDVALRCDPISGHVSLYWYRQALGQGPEFLTYFNYEAQQDKSGLPNDRFSAERPEGSISTLTIQRTEQRDSAMYRCASSWYGANTEAFFGQGTRLTVV.

In its sample, this clonotype was seen many times. This chain uses TRBV7-6 with TRBJ2-5; D ambiguous. The CDR3 sequence is 13 residues long. The ends were cut back, 4 bases at V and 2 bases at J, with 8 bases in the middle. The germline gives CDR1 SGHVS, CDR2 FNYEAQ. The chain's CDR3 is CASSSGPQETQYF. The CDR3 DNA is TGTGCCAGCAGCTCCGGTCCGCAAGAGACCCAGTACTTC.

This clonotype showed up many times. The rearrangement links TRBV3-1 to TRBJ2-1; D not resolved. The CDR3 extends over 16 amino acids. V was cut by 4 bases and J by 8 bases, with 21 bases left in between. Germline V CDR1 and CDR2: LGHDT, YNNKEL (reference sequence). The CDR3 region has the DNA TGTGCCAGCAGCCCCTTAGCAAGGAGCGCGTGGTATGAGCAGTTCTTC. Translating it yields CASSPLARSAWYEQFF.

This clonotype was picked up many times. This sequence joins TRBV6-2 or TRBV6-3 and TRBJ2-7; perhaps TRBD2 as D (6 bases). The CDR3 loop spans 12 amino acids. Trimming took 6 bases from V and 7 from J, leaving 13 bases between them. Germline CDR1 reads MNHEY; CDR2 reads SVGEGT. CDR3 nucleotides: TGTGCCAGCAGCCTGACTAGTTATGAGCAGTACTTC. It is translated as CASSLTSYEQYF.

There are many counts of this clonotype. The rearrangement links TRBV5-1 to TRBJ2-1, with a weak D call TRBD2 (5 bases). The germline V gene has CDR1 SGHRS and CDR2 YFSETQ. There are 12 residues in the CDR3. Trimming cost V 4 bases and J 7 bases, with 9 bases left between them. CDR3 protein: CASSLALNEQFF. In DNA, the CDR3 is TGCGCCAGCAGCCTAGCACTTAATGAGCAGTTCTTC.

In this sample, this clonotype turned up many times. V is TRBV27 and J is TRBJ1-2, with 7 nucleotides matching TRBD1. Germline V gives CDR1 MNHEY, CDR2 SMNVEV (reference sequence). The J segment lost 6 bases and the V segment lost 4 bases, leaving 11 bases of the junction unmatched. This CDR3 is 15 amino acids long. CDR3 amino acids: CASSSLQGPRDGYTF. CDR3 bases: TGTGCCAGCAGTTCGTTACAGGGGCCCCGGGATGGCTACACCTTC.

A note on this clonotype: Possible read error: a much larger clone is one base away. The chain is built from TRBV24-1 and TRBJ2-3, with D perhaps given as TRBD1 or TRBD2 (6 bases each). The CDR3 length is 15 residues. Per the germline V gene, CDR1 is KGHDR and CDR2 is SFDVKD. The CDR3 DNA follows: TGTTCCACCAGTGATTTGGAGGGGGATGCAGATACGCAGTATTTT. Its protein product is CSTSDLEGDADTQYF.

This clonotype was observed at least ten times. The V and J genes are TRBV10-3 and TRBJ1-5; 8 nucleotides line up with TRBD1. The junction had 8 bases not matched to a gene; V was cut back by 9 bases and J by 4 bases. The CDR3 runs to 14 residues. Germline lookup yields CDR1 ENHRY and CDR2 SYGVKD. For the CDR3, the DNA is TGTGCCATATCCAGGGGGCAAAAGAATCAGCCCCAGCATTTT. Amino acids: CAISRGQKNQPQHF.

This clonotype has a single count. This chain connects TRBV4-3 to TRBJ1-2; TRBD1 is a possible D gene (6 bases). CDR1 and CDR2 (germline): LGHNA, YSLEER. The CDR3 is 16 amino acids. V was trimmed by 2 bases and J by 5 bases, leaving 18 bases between them. The CDR3 is CASSQIAGVDDYGYTF. DNA for the CDR3: TGCGCCAGCAGCCAAATAGCAGGGGTAGATGATTATGGCTACACCTTC.

The sample holds a few counts of this clonotype. V is TRBV5-1 and J is TRBJ2-1; D unclear. The CDR3 extends over 13 amino acids. Trimming removed 6 bases from V and 0 bases from J, with 7 bases in between. Germline V gene sequence: CDR1 SGHRS, CDR2 YFSETQ. The CDR3 DNA reads TGCGCCAGCAAGCCTTCCTCCTACAATGAGCAGTTCTTC. This gives the protein CASKPSSYNEQFF.

This clonotype was counted a few times. The chain employs TRBV21-1 and TRBJ2-5; the DNA was not compared with TRBD2, the D call given in the table. TRBV21-1 is flagged as a pseudogene. CDR3 length: 13 amino acids. CDR3 amino acids: CASRQVLGETQYF. The CDR3 DNA reads TGTGCCAGCAGACAGGTACTAGGAGAGACCCAGTACTTC.

This clonotype was recorded at least ten times. The V and J genes are TRBV28 and TRBJ2-1; D uncertain. The germline V gene encodes CDR1 MDHEN and CDR2 SYDVKM. Between the trimmed V and J ends, which lost 0 bases and 4 bases, there was a span of 4 bases. CDR3 length: 13 amino acids. The CDR3 loop reads CASSLWGYNEQFF. CDR3 coding DNA: TGTGCCAGCAGTTTATGGGGGTACAATGAGCAGTTCTTC.

This clonotype was found a few times. The chain carries TRBV5-1 and TRBJ2-7; D possibly corresponds to TRBD2 (5 bases). The germline V gene encodes CDR1 SGHRS and CDR2 YFSETQ. The CDR3 has 14 amino acids. V lost 1 base and J lost 0, with 8 bases in between. The CDR3 sequence is CASSLKRDSYEQYF. CDR3 in DNA: TGCGCCAGCAGCTTGAAACGGGACTCCTACGAGCAGTACTTC.

This clonotype was counted a few times. The chain has TRBV7-2 and TRBJ2-1, with D tentatively TRBD2 (5 bases). Trimming took 4 bases from V and 15 from J, leaving 16 bases between them. The CDR3 covers 12 residues. Germline CDR1 SGHTA, CDR2 FQGNSA. The CDR3 DNA follows: TGTGCCAGCAGCTACACGGACTTTTTCGGGTTCTTC. Translation gives CASSYTDFFGFF.

This clonotype showed up many times. This chain links TRBV5-1 with TRBJ2-1; D not certain. The germline V gene has CDR1 SGHRS and CDR2 YFSETQ. V dropped 5 bases and J dropped 4 bases, with 7 bases sitting between them. The CDR3 consists of 12 residues. CDR3: CASRDGYNEQFF. The CDR3 region has the DNA TGCGCCAGCAGGGATGGATACAATGAGCAGTTCTTC.

In its sample, this clonotype was seen many times. The V and J genes are TRBV6-1 and TRBJ2-1; 7 bases align to TRBD1. The CDR3 consists of 13 residues. The V gene end was trimmed by 6 bases and the J gene end by 6 bases; junction bases not matched to a gene: 5. Germline V CDR1 and CDR2: MNHNS, SASEGT. The CDR3 protein is CASRGQEANEQFF. DNA for the CDR3: TGTGCCAGCAGAGGACAGGAAGCCAATGAGCAGTTCTTC.

In this sample, this clonotype turned up a few times. The rearrangement links TRBV4-2 to TRBJ2-7, with 8 nucleotides matching TRBD2. Germline CDR1 reads LGHNA; CDR2 reads YNFKEQ. The ends lost 4 bases at V and 5 bases at J; junction bases unmatched: 10. CDR3 length: 15 amino acids. This CDR3 reads CASSRREGPIHEQYF. Written as DNA, the CDR3 is TGTGCCAGCAGCCGTCGGGAGGGCCCCATCCACGAGCAGTACTTC.

There are many counts of this clonotype. The CDR3: CSVEGLSGRAYNEQFF. CDR3 DNA sequence: TGCAGCGTTGAAGGACTGAGCGGGAGGGCCTACAATGAGCAGTTCTTC. This chain joins TRBV29-1 and TRBJ2-1; TRBD2 matches at 10 bases. V lost 1 base and J lost 2; bases outside the gene matches: 5. The CDR3 runs 16 residues. The V gene's germline CDR1 is SQVTM and CDR2 ANQGSEA.

This clonotype has ten or more counts. The chain links TRBV5-6 to TRBJ1-4; 7 bases match TRBD1. Germline V CDR1 and CDR2: SGHDT, YYEEEE. Trimming removed 2 bases from V and 4 bases from J; junction bases left unmatched: 8. The CDR3 is 16 residues long. This CDR3 reads CASSFDGTADNEKLFF. The CDR3 DNA reads TGTGCCAGCAGCTTCGACGGGACAGCGGATAATGAAAAACTGTTTTTT.

This clonotype was found a few times. This rearrangement joins TRBV14 to TRBJ2-7; the D call may be TRBD1 or TRBD2 (5 bases each). Trimming pared 3 bases from V and 2 bases from J, leaving 17 bases between. CDR1 is SGHDN, CDR2 FVKESK, per germline. The CDR3 has 16 amino acids. The CDR3 here is CASSHHPGKGAYEQYF. As DNA, the CDR3 is TGTGCCAGCAGCCACCATCCCGGGAAAGGGGCCTACGAGCAGTACTTC.

In its sample, this clonotype was seen many times. V usage is TRBV27 and J usage is TRBJ1-1, with D tentatively TRBD1 (5 bases). This CDR3 has 14 amino acids. The germline V and J ends were trimmed by 4 bases and 4 bases, with 13 bases remaining between them. Germline V gives CDR1 MNHEY, CDR2 SMNVEV (reference sequence). CDR3 DNA sequence: TGTGCCAGCAGTTATCAGGGTTATGGCACTGAAGCTTTCTTT. Protein product: CASSYQGYGTEAFF.

This clonotype came up many times. V is TRBV6-2 or TRBV6-3 and J is TRBJ2-7; D is possibly TRBD1 (5 bases). The germline CDR1 and CDR2 sequences are MNHEY and SVGEGT. The CDR3 loop spans 14 amino acids. V shed 0 bases and J shed 3 bases, with 9 bases lying between them. CDR3 sequence: CASSYSTVDYEQYF. CDR3 DNA sequence: TGTGCCAGCAGTTACTCGACAGTAGACTACGAGCAGTACTTC.

The chain uses TRBV19 and TRBJ1-1; D may be TRBD1 (5 bases). Germline-derived CDR1 and CDR2 are LNHDA and SQIVND (reference sequence). CDR3 length: 16 residues. Between the trimmed V and J ends, which lost 6 bases and 4 bases, there was a span of 21 bases. The CDR3 protein is CASSGPELIRGTEAFF. CDR3 in DNA: TGTGCCAGTAGCGGTCCAGAGTTGATAAGGGGCACTGAAGCTTTCTTT.

This clonotype was recorded at least ten times. The chain couples TRBV7-3 to TRBJ2-2; 9 bases map to TRBD2. V shed 4 bases and J 8 bases; nucleotides not matched to a gene: 11. The CDR3 is 16 amino acids. Looked up from germline, CDR1 is SGHTA and CDR2 is FQGTGA. The CDR3 here is CASSSKAGGMAGELFF. DNA for the CDR3: TGTGCCAGCAGCTCAAAGGCGGGAGGGATGGCAGGGGAGCTGTTTTTT.

This clonotype has just one count. This rearrangement joins TRBV11-3 to TRBJ2-2; D ambiguous. The CDR3 totals 12 residues. Trimming pared 5 bases from V and 6 bases from J, leaving 7 bases between. Germline assignment: CDR1 SGHNT and CDR2 YENEEA. In DNA, the CDR3 is TGTGCCAGCAGCCCCCAGGCCGGGGAGCTGTTTTTT. This translates into CASSPQAGELFF.

This clonotype was recorded many times. DNA of the CDR3: TGCGCCAGCAGCCTGGGACTAGCGGGAAACGAGGAGCAGTTCTTC. Translated: CASSLGLAGNEEQFF. The rearrangement joins TRBV5-1 to TRBJ2-1; 13 nucleotides align to TRBD2. Germline trimming cut 4 bases from V and 10 bases from J; bases unmatched to any gene: 8. The CDR3 runs to 15 residues. Germline V gene data show CDR1 as SGHRS and CDR2 as YFSETQ.